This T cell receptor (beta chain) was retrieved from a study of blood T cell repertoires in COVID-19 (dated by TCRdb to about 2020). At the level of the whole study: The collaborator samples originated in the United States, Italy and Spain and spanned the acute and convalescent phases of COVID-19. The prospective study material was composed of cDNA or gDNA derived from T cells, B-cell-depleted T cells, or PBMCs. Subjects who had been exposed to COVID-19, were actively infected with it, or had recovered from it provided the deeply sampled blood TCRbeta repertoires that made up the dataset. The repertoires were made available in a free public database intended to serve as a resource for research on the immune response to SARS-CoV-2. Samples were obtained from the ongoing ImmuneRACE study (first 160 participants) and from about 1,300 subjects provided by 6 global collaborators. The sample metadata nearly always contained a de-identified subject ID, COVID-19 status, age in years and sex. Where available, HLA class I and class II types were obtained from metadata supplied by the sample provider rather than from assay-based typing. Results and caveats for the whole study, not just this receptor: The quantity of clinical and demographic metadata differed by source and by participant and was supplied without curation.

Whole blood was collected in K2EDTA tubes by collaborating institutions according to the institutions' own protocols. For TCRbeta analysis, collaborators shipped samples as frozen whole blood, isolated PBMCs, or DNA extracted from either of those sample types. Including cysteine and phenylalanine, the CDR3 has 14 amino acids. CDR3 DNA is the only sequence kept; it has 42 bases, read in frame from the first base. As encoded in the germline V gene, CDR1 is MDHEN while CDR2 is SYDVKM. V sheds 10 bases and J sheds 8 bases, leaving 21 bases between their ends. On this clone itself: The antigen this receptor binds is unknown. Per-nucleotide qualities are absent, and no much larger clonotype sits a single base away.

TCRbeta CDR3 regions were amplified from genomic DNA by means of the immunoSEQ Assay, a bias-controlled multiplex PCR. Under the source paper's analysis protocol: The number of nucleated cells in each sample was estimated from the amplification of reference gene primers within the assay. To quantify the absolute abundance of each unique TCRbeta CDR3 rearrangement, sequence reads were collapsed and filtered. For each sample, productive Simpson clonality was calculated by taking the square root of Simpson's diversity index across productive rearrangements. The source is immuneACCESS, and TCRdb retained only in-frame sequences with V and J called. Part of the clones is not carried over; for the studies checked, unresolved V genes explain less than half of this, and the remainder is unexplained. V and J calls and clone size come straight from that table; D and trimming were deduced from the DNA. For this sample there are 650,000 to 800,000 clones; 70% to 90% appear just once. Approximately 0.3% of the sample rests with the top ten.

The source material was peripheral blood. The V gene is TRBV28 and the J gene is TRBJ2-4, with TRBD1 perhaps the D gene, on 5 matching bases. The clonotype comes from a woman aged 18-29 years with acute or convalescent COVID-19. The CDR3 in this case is CATLPAALGDIQYF. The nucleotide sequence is TGTGCCACCCTTCCGGCCGCCTTAGGGGACATTCAGTACTTC.